The 25 T cell receptor beta chains listed next were all sequenced from one sample in a study of T cells after yellow fever vaccination. TCRdb ran MiXCR on the 5' RACE reads and lists one entry per CDR3 protein. The table lists a few hundred thousand distinct CDR3 sequences, 3.6% of them singletons. The material was PBMCs, obtained on the day of the yellow fever booster vaccination. Receptors were obtained from a man aged 18 to 29 who received the YFV17D yellow fever vaccine.

This clonotype was detected a few times. This chain uses TRBV9 with TRBJ1-2, with 8 bases matching TRBD1. Unmatched junction bases numbered 12, after V lost 7 bases and J lost 4 bases. There are 15 residues in the CDR3. The germline V gene encodes CDR1 SGDLS and CDR2 YYNGEE. CDR3 nucleotides: TGTGCCAGCGCCCTCGGGGACAGGATCCTCTATGGCTACACCTTC. It encodes CASALGDRILYGYTF.

Here the CDR3 DNA reads TGTGCCAGCAGCTTAGGTGGTACGGCGGGCGATATGAATGAGCAGTTCTTC. Encoded protein: CASSLGGTAGDMNEQFF. The chain has TRBV7-6 and TRBJ2-1, with D perhaps matching TRBD2 (5 bases). Per germline, CDR1 SGHVS and CDR2 FNYEAQ. This CDR3 is 17 amino acids long. Between the trimmed V and J ends, which lost 1 base and 7 bases, there was a span of 20 bases.

This clonotype showed up just a few times. The gene calls are TRBV5-6 and TRBJ2-3; D uncertain. CDR1 is SGHDT and CDR2 is YYEEEE in the germline V gene. Trimming stripped 2 bases from V and 6 bases from J, with 10 bases between. This CDR3 has 13 residues. CDR3 sequence reads: CASSLGRQDTQYF. The CDR3 nucleotides are TGTGCCAGCAGCTTAGGACGGCAGGATACGCAGTATTTT.

This clonotype has just a few counts. The chain has TRBV18 and TRBJ2-5; either TRBD1 or TRBD2 may fit D (6 bases each). CDR3 length: 14 residues. The V gene's germline CDR1 is KGHSH and CDR2 LQKENI. Trimming removed 5 bases from V and 6 bases from J, with 16 bases in between. The CDR3 loop is CASSSSGGRQTQYF. The CDR3 DNA follows: TGTGCCAGCTCATCATCCGGGGGCAGGCAGACCCAGTACTTC.

This clonotype was seen many times. J is TRBJ2-7 and V is TRBV18, with 7 bases aligning to TRBD1. The CDR3 contains 16 residues. Germline V CDR1 and CDR2: KGHSH, LQKENI. Trimming cost V 2 bases and J 0 bases; bases outside gene matches: 7. CDR3 coding DNA: TGTGCCAGCTCACCATATGACAGGGCTAGCTCCTACGAGCAGTACGTC. It is translated as CASSPYDRASSYEQYV.

The chain combines TRBV7-2 with TRBJ2-3, with a weak D call TRBD2 (6 bases). V was trimmed by 5 bases and J by 3 bases, leaving 15 bases between them. The CDR3 extends over 15 amino acids. Germline loops: CDR1 SGHTA, CDR2 FQGNSA. The DNA for the CDR3 is TGTGCCAGCAGCAAAAAGGGTCGGGGGACAGATACGCAGTATTTT. Translated, it gives CASSKKGRGTDTQYF. The complete variable domain, with remaining parts taken from reference TRBV7-2 and TRBJ2-3, reads GAGVSQSPSNKVTEKGKDVELRCDPISGHTALYWYRQSLGQGLEFLIYFQGNSAPDKSGLPSDRFSAERTGGSVSTLTIQRTQQEDSAVYLCASSKKGRGTDTQYFGPGTRLTVL.

The V gene is TRBV24-1, the J gene TRBJ2-5; no definite D call. The CDR3 runs 11 residues. Germline loops: CDR1 KGHDR, CDR2 SFDVKD. With 6 bases removed from V and 3 bases from J, the gap between germline ends came to 4 bases. CDR3 protein: CATSQEETQYF. CDR3 DNA sequence: TGTGCCACCAGTCAAGAAGAGACCCAGTACTTC.

Details on this clonotype: A clone one base away is much larger, so this may be a read error. The chain employs TRBV7-8 and TRBJ2-3; TRBD2 might be the D (7 bases). Germline V gives CDR1 SGHVS, CDR2 FQNEAQ. Trimming removed 4 bases at V and 4 bases at J, with 12 bases between. The CDR3 runs 14 residues. The CDR3 loop reads CASSSWGGSDTQYF. The CDR3, as DNA: TGTGCCAGCAGCTCCTGGGGGGGCTCAGATACGCAGTATTTT.

This clonotype was counted ten times or more. The V call is TRBV27, the J call TRBJ1-6, with a tentative D call TRBD1 (5 bases). Germline V gene data show CDR1 as MNHEY and CDR2 as SMNVEV (reference sequence). The CDR3 has 14 amino acids. The V gene lost 2 bases and the J gene lost 10 bases, with 12 bases spanning the gap. The CDR3 DNA reads TGTGCCAGCAGTTTAGGTCAGGGAAGGTCACCCCTCCACTTT. This gives the protein CASSLGQGRSPLHF.

This clonotype was observed a handful of times. The rearrangement joins TRBV5-6 to TRBJ1-4; 8 nucleotides agree with TRBD1. This CDR3 comprises 15 residues. With 4 bases clipped from V and 3 bases from J, the junction kept 5 bases outside the gene matches. Germline V gives CDR1 SGHDT, CDR2 YYEEEE. The CDR3 nucleotides read TGTGCCAGCAGCAAGCCGGGACAGGCTAATGAAAAACTGTTTTTT. It specifies CASSKPGQANEKLFF.

This clonotype was counted ten times or more. This chain uses TRBV4-1 with TRBJ2-7; 8 bases agree with TRBD1. Germline V lookup: CDR1 MGHRA, CDR2 YSYEKL. CDR3 length equals 14 residues. After removal of 4 bases from V and 5 bases from J, the junction contained 7 bases not matched to a gene. The CDR3 coding sequence is TGCGCCAGCAGCCGAGGACAGGGAACCGACGAGCAGTACGTC. It encodes CASSRGQGTDEQYV.

Only a few counts were recorded for this clonotype. V is TRBV9 and J is TRBJ2-3; the D gene could be TRBD1 or TRBD2 (6 bases each). CDR1 is SGDLS and CDR2 is YYNGEE in the germline V gene. The V end was cut by 2 bases, the J end by 3 bases, with 19 bases between. The CDR3 spans 17 residues. The CDR3 sequence is CASSVPLSWGATDTQYF. The CDR3 nucleotides read TGTGCCAGCAGCGTCCCCCTCTCGTGGGGGGCGACAGATACGCAGTATTTT.

Concerning this clonotype: Because the CDR3's place on the DNA is in doubt, the DNA is left out and the CDR3 is given as listed by TCRdb. This chain connects TRBV3-2 to TRBJ2-7; the table's D call, TRBD2, was not checked against the DNA. TRBV3-2 is noted as a pseudogene. The CDR3 contains 16 residues when both ends are counted. CDR3 amino acids: CASSQFGGGADNEQYF.

This clonotype was counted many times. The chain is built from TRBV6-6 and TRBJ2-2; 8 nucleotides agree with TRBD1. V lost 6 bases, J lost 1 base, and 7 bases stayed unmatched. Germline V CDR1 and CDR2: MNHNY, SVGAGI (reference sequence). The CDR3 sequence is 16 residues long. In nucleotides, the CDR3 is TGTGCCAGCAGCCTCAGGACAGGGTGGAACACCGGGGAGCTGTTTTTT. This translates into CASSLRTGWNTGELFF.

This clonotype showed up just a few times. CDR3 DNA sequence: TGCGCCAGCAGCCAAGACAGGGGGCGCTGGGTTGAGCAGTTCTTC. Translation gives CASSQDRGRWVEQFF. The chain combines TRBV4-3 with TRBJ2-1; TRBD1 matches 8 bases. CDR1 and CDR2 (germline): LGHNA, YSLEER. The CDR3 consists of 15 residues. Trimming at V came to 0 bases and at J to 9 bases, leaving 7 bases not matched to a gene.

This chain uses TRBV12-3 or TRBV12-4 with TRBJ2-7; D not certain. CDR3 size: 12 residues. The V gene lost 1 base and the J gene lost 6 bases, with 7 bases spanning the gap. The CDR3 is CASSLVGFEQYF. The CDR3 nucleotides are TGTGCCAGCAGTTTAGTAGGTTTCGAGCAGTACTTC.

The genes are TRBV6-2 or TRBV6-3 and TRBJ2-2; 9 nucleotides match TRBD1. The V gene end was trimmed by 4 bases and the J gene end by 3 bases; junction bases not matched to a gene: 3. The germline CDR1 and CDR2 sequences are MNHEY and SVGEGT. The CDR3 runs 15 residues. Here the CDR3 reads CASSWGQGDTGELFF. The CDR3 DNA reads TGTGCCAGCAGTTGGGGACAGGGTGACACCGGGGAGCTGTTTTTT.

This clonotype was seen many times. The gene calls are TRBV5-1 and TRBJ2-3; 7 nucleotides agree with TRBD1. Germline V lookup: CDR1 SGHRS, CDR2 YFSETQ. With V trimmed by 5 bases and J by 0 bases, 3 bases remained unmatched. This CDR3 has 14 residues. CDR3 loop: CASSGTVSTDTQYF. The DNA for the CDR3 is TGCGCCAGCAGTGGGACAGTTAGCACAGATACGCAGTATTTT.

The chain employs TRBV5-1 and TRBJ1-3; possibly TRBD1 for D (5 bases). CDR1 and CDR2 from the germline V gene are SGHRS and YFSETQ. The CDR3 is made up of 15 amino acids. The V gene lost 3 bases and the J gene lost 0 bases, with 10 bases spanning the gap. DNA for the CDR3: TGCGCCAGCAGCTACGGGGCGGGCTCTGGAAACACCATATATTTT. Translated: CASSYGAGSGNTIYF.

This clonotype has ten or more counts. The chain employs TRBV7-9 and TRBJ2-1; 10 bases agree with TRBD2. The CDR3 has 17 amino acids. CDR1 is SEHNR, CDR2 FQNEAQ, per germline (reference sequence). V was clipped by 5 bases and J by 5 bases; unmatched bases: 12. The CDR3 region has the DNA TGTGCCAGCAGCACCTGGACTAGCGGACCGTATAACAATGAGCAGTTCTTC. Translation gives CASSTWTSGPYNNEQFF.

Note on this clonotype: One end of the junction is discordant with germline, which a read error may explain. This chain joins TRBV30 and TRBJ1-2; TRBD1 aligns across 8 bases. The CDR3 runs 13 residues. CDR1 is GTSNPN and CDR2 is SVGIG in the germline V gene (reference sequence). Here the CDR3 DNA reads TGTGCCTGGAGTGTAGGACAGGGCTATGGCTACACTTTC. It is translated as CAWSVGQGYGYTF. The full variable domain, in which reference TRBV30 and TRBJ1-2 provide the parts outside the CDR3, is SQTIHQWPATLVQPVGSPLSLECTVEGTSNPNLYWYRQAAGRGLQLLFYSVGIGQISSEVPQNLSASRPQDRQFILSSKKLLLSDSGFYLCAWSVGQGYGYTFGSGTRLTVV.

The CDR3 DNA follows: TGCAGCGGATACAGGGTCGATACTGAAGCTTTCTTT. Translated: CSGYRVDTEAFF. The chain employs TRBV29-1 and TRBJ1-1; tentative D call: TRBD1 (6 bases). With 7 bases removed from V and 5 bases from J, the gap between germline ends came to 14 bases. Germline V gives CDR1 SQVTM, CDR2 ANQGSEA. CDR3 length equals 12 residues.

In its sample, this clonotype was seen many times. The chain is built from TRBV7-9 and TRBJ2-5, with D tentatively TRBD1 or TRBD2 (5 bases each). The germline V and J ends were trimmed by 5 bases and 2 bases, with 15 bases remaining between them. Germline assignment: CDR1 SEHNR and CDR2 FQNEAQ (reference sequence). The CDR3 has 15 residues. The CDR3 DNA reads TGTGCCAGCAGCCCACGGGGCCCCGGTCAAGAGACCCAGTACTTC. Translated: CASSPRGPGQETQYF.

In its sample, this clonotype was seen a few times. The gene calls are TRBV3-1 and TRBJ1-2, with D uncertain. Between the trimmed V and J ends, which lost 1 base and 8 bases, there was a span of 17 bases. This CDR3 region has 15 residues. Germline V gene sequence: CDR1 LGHDT, CDR2 YNNKEL (reference sequence). The CDR3 DNA reads as TGTGCCAGCAGCCAAGTACAGCCTTCTTACCTCGGCTACACCTTC. Its protein product is CASSQVQPSYLGYTF.

This clonotype was seen many times. The J gene is TRBJ2-7, the V gene TRBV4-3; tentatively, D is TRBD1 (5 bases). The ends were cut back, 1 base at V and 2 bases at J, with 9 bases in the middle. There are 14 residues in the CDR3. The germline gives CDR1 LGHNA, CDR2 YSLEER. The CDR3 nucleotides are TGCGCCAGCAGCCAAGGGATGGACACCTACGAGCAGTACTTC. This translates into CASSQGMDTYEQYF.